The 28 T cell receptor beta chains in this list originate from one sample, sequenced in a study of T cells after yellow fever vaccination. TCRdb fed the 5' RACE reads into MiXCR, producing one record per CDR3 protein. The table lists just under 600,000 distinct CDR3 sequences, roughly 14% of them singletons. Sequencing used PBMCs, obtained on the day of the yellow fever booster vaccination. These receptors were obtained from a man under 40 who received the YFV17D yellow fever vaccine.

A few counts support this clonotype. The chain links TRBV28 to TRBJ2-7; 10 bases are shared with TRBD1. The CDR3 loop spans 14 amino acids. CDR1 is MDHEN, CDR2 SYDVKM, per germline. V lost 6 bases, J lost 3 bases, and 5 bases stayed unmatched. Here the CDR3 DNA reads TGTGCCAGCAGCACAAGGACAGGGGGCTACGAGCAGTACTTC. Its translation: CASSTRTGGYEQYF.

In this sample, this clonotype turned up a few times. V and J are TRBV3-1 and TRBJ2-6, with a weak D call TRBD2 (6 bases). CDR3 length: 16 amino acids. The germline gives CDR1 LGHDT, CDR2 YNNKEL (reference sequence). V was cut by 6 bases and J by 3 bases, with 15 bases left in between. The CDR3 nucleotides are TGTGCCAGCAGTCGGGTGGCGGGGATTGGGGCCAACGTCCTGACTTTC. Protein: CASSRVAGIGANVLTF. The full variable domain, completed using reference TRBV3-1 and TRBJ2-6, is DTAVSQTPKYLVTQMGNDKSIKCEQNLGHDTMYWYKQDSKKFLKIMFSYNNKELIINETVPNRFSPKSPDKAHLNLHINSLELGDSAVYFCASSRVAGIGANVLTFGAGSRLTVL.

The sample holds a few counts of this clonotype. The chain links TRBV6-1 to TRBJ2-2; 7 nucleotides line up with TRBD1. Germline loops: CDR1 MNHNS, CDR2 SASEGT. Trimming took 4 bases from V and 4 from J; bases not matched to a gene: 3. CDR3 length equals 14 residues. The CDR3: CASSGTGSTGELFF. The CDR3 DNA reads TGTGCCAGCAGTGGGACAGGCAGCACCGGGGAGCTGTTTTTT.

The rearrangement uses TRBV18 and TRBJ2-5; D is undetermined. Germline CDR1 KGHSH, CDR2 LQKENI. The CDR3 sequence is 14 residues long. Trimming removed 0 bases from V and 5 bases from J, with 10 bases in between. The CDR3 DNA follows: TGTGCCAGCTCACCACCTACGGCGCGGGAGACCCAGTACTTC. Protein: CASSPPTARETQYF.

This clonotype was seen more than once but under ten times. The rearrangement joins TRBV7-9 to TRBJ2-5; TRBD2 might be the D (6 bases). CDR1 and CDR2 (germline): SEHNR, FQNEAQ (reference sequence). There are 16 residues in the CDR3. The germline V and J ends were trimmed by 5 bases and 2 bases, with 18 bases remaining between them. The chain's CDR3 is CASSLRGAGTQETQYF. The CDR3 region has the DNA TGTGCCAGCAGCCTGAGGGGAGCGGGCACGCAAGAGACCCAGTACTTC.

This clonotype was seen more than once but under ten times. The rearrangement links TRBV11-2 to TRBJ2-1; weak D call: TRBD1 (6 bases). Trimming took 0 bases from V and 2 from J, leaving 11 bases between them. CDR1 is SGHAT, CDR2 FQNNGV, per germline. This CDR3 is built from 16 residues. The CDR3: CASSLEGGPAYNEQFF. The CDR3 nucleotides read TGTGCCAGCAGCTTAGAAGGGGGTCCTGCCTACAATGAGCAGTTCTTC.

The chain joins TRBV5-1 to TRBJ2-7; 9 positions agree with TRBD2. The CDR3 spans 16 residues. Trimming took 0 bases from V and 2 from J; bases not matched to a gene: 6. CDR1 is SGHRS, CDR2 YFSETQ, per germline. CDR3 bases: TGCGCCAGCAGCTTGGCCTCGACTAGCGGTACCTACGAGCAGTACTTC. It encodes CASSLASTSGTYEQYF.

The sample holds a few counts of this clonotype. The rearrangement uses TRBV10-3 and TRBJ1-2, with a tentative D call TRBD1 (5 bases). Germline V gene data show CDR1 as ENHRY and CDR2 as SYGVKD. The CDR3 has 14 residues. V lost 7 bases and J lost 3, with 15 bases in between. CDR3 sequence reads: CAIKAGTTDYGYTF. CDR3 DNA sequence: TGTGCCATCAAGGCCGGGACCACGGACTATGGCTACACCTTC.

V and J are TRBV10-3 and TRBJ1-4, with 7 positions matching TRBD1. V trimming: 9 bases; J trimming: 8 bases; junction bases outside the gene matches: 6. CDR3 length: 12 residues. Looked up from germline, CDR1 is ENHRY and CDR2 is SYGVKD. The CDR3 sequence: CAIGQAREKLFF. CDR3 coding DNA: TGTGCCATAGGACAGGCAAGGGAAAAACTGTTTTTT.

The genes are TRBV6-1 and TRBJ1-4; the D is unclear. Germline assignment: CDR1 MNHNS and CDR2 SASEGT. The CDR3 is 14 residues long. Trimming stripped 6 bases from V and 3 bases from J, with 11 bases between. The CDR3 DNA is TGTGCCAGCAGGGCCTGGGCCTCTAATGAAAAACTGTTTTTT. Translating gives CASRAWASNEKLFF.

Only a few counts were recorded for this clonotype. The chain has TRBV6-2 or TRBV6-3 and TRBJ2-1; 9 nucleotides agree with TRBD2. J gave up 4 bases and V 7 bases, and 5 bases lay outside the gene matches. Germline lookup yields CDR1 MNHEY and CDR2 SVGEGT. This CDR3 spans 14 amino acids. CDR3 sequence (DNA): TGTGCCAGCAAGAGACTAGCGGATTACAATGAGCAGTTCTTC. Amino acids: CASKRLADYNEQFF.

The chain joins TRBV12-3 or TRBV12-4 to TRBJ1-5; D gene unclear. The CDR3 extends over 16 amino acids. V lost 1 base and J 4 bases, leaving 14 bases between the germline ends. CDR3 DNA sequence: TGTGCCAGCAGTTTAGGGGGTGGGAGGGCAAATCAGCCCCAGCATTTT. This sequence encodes CASSLGGGRANQPQHF.

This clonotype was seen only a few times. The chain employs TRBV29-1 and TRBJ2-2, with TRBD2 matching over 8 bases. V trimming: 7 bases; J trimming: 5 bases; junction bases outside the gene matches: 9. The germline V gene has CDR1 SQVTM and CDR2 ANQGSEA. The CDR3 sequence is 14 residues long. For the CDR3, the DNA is TGCAGCGCGTCAGCGGGAGCAAGGACCGGGGAGCTGTTTTTT. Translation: CSASAGARTGELFF.

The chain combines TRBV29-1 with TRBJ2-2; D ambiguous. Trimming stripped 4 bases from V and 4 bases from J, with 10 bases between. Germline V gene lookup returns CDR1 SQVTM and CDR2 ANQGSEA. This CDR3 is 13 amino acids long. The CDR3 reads CSVAGGITGELFF. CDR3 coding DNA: TGCAGCGTTGCTGGTGGGATCACCGGGGAGCTGTTTTTT.

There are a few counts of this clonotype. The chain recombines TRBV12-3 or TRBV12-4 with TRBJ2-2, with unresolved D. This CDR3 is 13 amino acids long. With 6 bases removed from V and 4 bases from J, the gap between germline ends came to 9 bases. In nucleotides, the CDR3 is TGTGCCAGCAGGCCCGCAGGCACCGGGGAGCTGTTTTTT. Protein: CASRPAGTGELFF.

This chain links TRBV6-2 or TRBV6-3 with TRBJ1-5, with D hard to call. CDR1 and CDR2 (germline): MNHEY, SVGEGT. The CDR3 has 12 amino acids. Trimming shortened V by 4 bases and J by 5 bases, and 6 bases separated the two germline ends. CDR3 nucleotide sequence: TGTGCCAGCAGTTTCCTGGATCAGCCCCAGCATTTT. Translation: CASSFLDQPQHF.

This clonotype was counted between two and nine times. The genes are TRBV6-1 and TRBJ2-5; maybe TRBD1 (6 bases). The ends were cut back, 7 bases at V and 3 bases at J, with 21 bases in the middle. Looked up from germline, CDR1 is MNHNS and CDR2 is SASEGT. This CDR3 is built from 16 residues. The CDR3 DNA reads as TGTGCCAGCAATCTCAATCCCGGGACACAGAAAGAGACCCAGTACTTC. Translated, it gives CASNLNPGTQKETQYF.

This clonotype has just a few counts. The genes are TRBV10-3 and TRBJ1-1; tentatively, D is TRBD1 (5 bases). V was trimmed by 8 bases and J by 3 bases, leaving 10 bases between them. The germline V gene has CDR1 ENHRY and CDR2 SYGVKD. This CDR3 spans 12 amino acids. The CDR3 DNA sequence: TGTGCCATCGGGGCGCGGGACACTGAAGCTTTCTTT. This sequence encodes CAIGARDTEAFF.

DNA of the CDR3: TGTGCCAGCAGTTCCGGGGCAGGGGGAGAAAAACTGTTTTTT. As protein: CASSSGAGGEKLFF. This chain joins TRBV6-5 and TRBJ1-4; 7 nucleotides match TRBD1. Germline values: CDR1 MNHEY, CDR2 SVGAGI. Trimming removed 4 bases from V and 8 bases from J; junction bases left unmatched: 7. The CDR3 spans 14 residues.

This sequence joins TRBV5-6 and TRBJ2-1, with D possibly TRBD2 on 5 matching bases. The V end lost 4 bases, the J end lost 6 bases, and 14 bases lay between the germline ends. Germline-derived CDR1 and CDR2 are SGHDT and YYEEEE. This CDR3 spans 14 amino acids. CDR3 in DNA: TGTGCCAGCAGCGACGTTGGACTTGCCAATGAGCAGTTCTTC. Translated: CASSDVGLANEQFF. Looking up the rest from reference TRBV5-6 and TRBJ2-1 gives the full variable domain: DAGVTQSPTHLIKTRGQQVTLRCSPKSGHDTVSWYQQALGQGPQFIFQYYEEEERQRGNFPDRFSGHQFPNYSSELNVNALLLGDSALYLCASSDVGLANEQFFGPGTRLTVL.

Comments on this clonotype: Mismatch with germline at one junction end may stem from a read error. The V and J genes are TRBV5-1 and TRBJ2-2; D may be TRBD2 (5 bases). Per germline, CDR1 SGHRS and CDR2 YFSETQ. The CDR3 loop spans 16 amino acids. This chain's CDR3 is CASSPRSGANTVELFF. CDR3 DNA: TGCGCCAGCAGCCCTAGGAGCGGAGCGAACACCGTGGAGCTGTTTTTT.

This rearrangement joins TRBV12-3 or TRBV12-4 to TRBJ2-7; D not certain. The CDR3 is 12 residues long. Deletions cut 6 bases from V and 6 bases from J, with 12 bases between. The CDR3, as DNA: TGTGCCAGCAGCAGATACCCTGTCGAGCAGTACTTC. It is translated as CASSRYPVEQYF.

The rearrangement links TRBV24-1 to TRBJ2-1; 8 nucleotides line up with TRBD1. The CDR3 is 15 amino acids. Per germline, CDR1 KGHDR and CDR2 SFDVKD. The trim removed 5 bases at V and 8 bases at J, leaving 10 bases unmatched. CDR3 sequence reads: CATSGGSRGRHEQFF. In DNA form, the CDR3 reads TGTGCCACCAGTGGGGGGTCCAGGGGGCGGCATGAGCAGTTCTTC.

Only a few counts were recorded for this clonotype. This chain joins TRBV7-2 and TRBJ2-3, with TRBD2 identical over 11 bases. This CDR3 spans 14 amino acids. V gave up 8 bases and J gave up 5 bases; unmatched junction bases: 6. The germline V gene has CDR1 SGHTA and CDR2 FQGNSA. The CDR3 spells CASRLAGGGDTQYF. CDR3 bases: TGTGCCAGCCGCCTAGCGGGAGGCGGAGATACGCAGTATTTT.

In DNA, the CDR3 is TGTGCCAGCAGCGTAGGTCAGGGGACCGGGGAGCTGTTTTTT. Protein: CASSVGQGTGELFF. The chain joins TRBV9 to TRBJ2-2, with a weak D call TRBD1 (6 bases). The CDR3 covers 14 residues. Germline CDR1 and CDR2: SGDLS and YYNGEE. With 0 bases removed from V and 5 bases from J, the gap between germline ends came to 8 bases.

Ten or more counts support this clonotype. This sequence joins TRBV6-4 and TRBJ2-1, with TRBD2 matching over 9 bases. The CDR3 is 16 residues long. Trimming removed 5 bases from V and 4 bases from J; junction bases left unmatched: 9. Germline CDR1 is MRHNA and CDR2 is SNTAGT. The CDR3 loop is CASSNIAGDNYNEQFF. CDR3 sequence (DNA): TGTGCCAGCAGTAATATAGCGGGAGATAATTACAATGAGCAGTTCTTC.

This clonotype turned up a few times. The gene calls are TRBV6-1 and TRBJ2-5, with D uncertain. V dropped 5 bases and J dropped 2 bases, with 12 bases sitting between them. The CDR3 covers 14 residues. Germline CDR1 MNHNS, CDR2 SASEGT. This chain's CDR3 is CASSPERLQETQYF. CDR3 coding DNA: TGTGCCAGCAGTCCCGAGAGGCTTCAAGAGACCCAGTACTTC.

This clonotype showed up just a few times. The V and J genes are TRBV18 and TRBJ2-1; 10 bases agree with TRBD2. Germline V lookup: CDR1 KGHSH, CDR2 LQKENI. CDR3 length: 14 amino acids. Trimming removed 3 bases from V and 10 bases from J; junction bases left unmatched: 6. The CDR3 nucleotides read TGTGCCAGCTCACCCCCTAGCGGGAGAGCCGAGCAGTTCTTC. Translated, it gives CASSPPSGRAEQFF.